This T cell receptor beta chain was identified in a study of blood T cell repertoires in COVID-19. A word on this clone: The same CDR3 is also encoded by other DNA sequences in this sample.

Per the study methods: Estimated nucleated cell counts came from reference gene primer amplification. TCRdb's copy holds only in-frame clones and misses some; the assay was immunoSEQ multiplex PCR. V and J calls and clone size come straight from that table; D and trimming were deduced from the DNA. The sample includes tens of thousands of clones, more than 80% of them seen just once. V lost 7 bases to trimming and J lost 4 bases, with 23 bases between them. This CDR3 is 16 amino acids long. Germline V gene lookup returns CDR1 SEHNR and CDR2 FQNEAQ (reference sequence). The chain carries TRBV7-9 and TRBJ2-7, with a possible D match to TRBD1 (8 bases). This sequence was found in a human donor in a cohort sampled during active COVID-19. The sample comprised peripheral blood. The CDR3, as DNA: TGTGCCAGCACTACACGGGGGGCAGGGGGCGCTTACGAGCAGTACTTC. Translated, it gives CASTTRGAGGAYEQYF.